The 31 T cell receptor beta chains below were found in one sample sequenced in a study of blood T cell repertoires in COVID-19. Using immunoSEQ multiplex PCR, the repertoire was profiled, and TCRdb retains in-frame clones only, with some absent. The sample has 110,000 to 150,000 clones; 85% to 90% are singletons. The sequenced material came from peripheral blood. The receptors originated from a man in his sixties with active or convalescent COVID-19.

This chain links TRBV19 with TRBJ1-5; D gene ambiguous. With 7 bases removed from V and 4 bases from J, the gap between germline ends came to 23 bases. CDR1 is LNHDA and CDR2 is SQIVND in the germline V gene (reference sequence). The CDR3 length is 17 residues. CDR3 nucleotides: TGTGCCAGTACCTATACCCCGGGGTCCCCCAGGAATCAGCCCCAGCATTTT. Encoded protein: CASTYTPGSPRNQPQHF.

The chain links TRBV24-1 to TRBJ2-2, with D possibly being TRBD2 (6 bases). V was shortened by 12 bases and J by 6 bases, with 10 bases between the two germline ends. Germline CDR1 is KGHDR and CDR2 is SFDVKD. CDR3 size: 11 residues. The CDR3 DNA is TGTGCCTCCGGGAGAGCCGGGGAGCTGTTTTTT. It is translated as CASGRAGELFF.

The rearrangement joins TRBV24-1 to TRBJ2-1; 8 bases are shared with TRBD2. J gave up 5 bases and V 7 bases, and 6 bases lay outside the gene matches. Germline V lookup: CDR1 KGHDR, CDR2 SFDVKD. This CDR3 is 14 amino acids long. The CDR3 here is CATRSGRGDNEQFF. The CDR3, as DNA: TGTGCCACCAGAAGCGGGAGAGGGGACAATGAGCAGTTCTTC.

The rearrangement joins TRBV5-5 to TRBJ1-6; 7 nucleotides agree with TRBD1. The trim removed 4 bases at V and 4 bases at J, leaving 11 bases unmatched. CDR1 SGHKS and CDR2 YYEKEE come from the germline V gene (reference sequence). The CDR3 sequence is 17 residues long. The chain's CDR3 is CASSRGQASPYNSPLHF. CDR3 DNA sequence: TGTGCCAGCAGCCGTGGACAGGCTTCTCCTTATAATTCACCCCTCCACTTT. The full variable domain, in which reference TRBV5-5 and TRBJ1-6 provide the parts outside the CDR3, is DAGVTQSPTHLIKTRGQQVTLRCSPISGHKSVSWYQQVLGQGPQFIFQYYEKEERGRGNFPDRFSARQFPNYSSELNVNALLLGDSALYLCASSRGQASPYNSPLHFGNGTRLTVT.

This clone was detected only once. This chain links TRBV6-2 or TRBV6-3 with TRBJ2-7; 12 nucleotides align to TRBD2. This CDR3 has 18 residues. V shed 4 bases and J 1 base; nucleotides not matched to a gene: 11. Per germline, CDR1 MNHEY and CDR2 SVGEGT. The CDR3 nucleotides are TGTGCCAGCAGTTCCGGACTAGCGGGACCCAAGATTTCCTACGAGCAGTACTTC. This gives the protein CASSSGLAGPKISYEQYF.

DNA for the CDR3: TGTGCCAGCAGCCAAACACTACGTTTCGGCTACGAGCAGTACTTC. Translation: CASSQTLRFGYEQYF. The V gene is TRBV3-1 (or the pseudogene TRBV3-2), the J gene TRBJ2-7; D gene unclear. CDR1 and CDR2 (germline): LGHDT, YNNKEL (reference sequence). The CDR3 has 15 residues. V lost 2 bases to trimming and J lost 3 bases, with 14 bases between them.

This clone has a handful of counts. This chain links TRBV9 with TRBJ2-2; a weak D match, TRBD1 (6 bases). CDR3 size: 15 residues. Trimming cost V 0 bases and J 6 bases, with 12 bases left between them. Germline V gene data show CDR1 as SGDLS and CDR2 as YYNGEE. CDR3 DNA: TGTGCCAGCAGCGTAGCTAACAGGGTGGCCGGGGAGCTGTTTTTT. Its protein is CASSVANRVAGELFF.

This chain links TRBV18 with TRBJ2-1; D remains ambiguous. The V end was cut by 5 bases, the J end by 4 bases, with 6 bases between. CDR1 is KGHSH, CDR2 LQKENI, per germline. There are 12 residues in the CDR3. CDR3 amino acids: CASSDSYNEQFF. In DNA, the CDR3 is TGTGCCAGCTCAGACTCTTACAATGAGCAGTTCTTC.

J is TRBJ1-1 and V is TRBV5-1; 7 bases are shared with TRBD1. The CDR3 is made up of 11 amino acids. With V trimmed by 5 bases and J by 11 bases, 6 bases remained unmatched. Germline V gives CDR1 SGHRS, CDR2 YFSETQ. In DNA, the CDR3 is TGCGCCAGCAGTTCCGACAGGGCCGCTTTCTTT. This sequence encodes CASSSDRAAFF.

About this clone: Distinct nucleotide sequences in the sample also encode this CDR3. This chain connects TRBV7-9 to TRBJ1-1; D is possibly TRBD1 (5 bases). This CDR3 spans 13 amino acids. Looked up from germline, CDR1 is SEHNR and CDR2 is FQNEAQ (reference sequence). V dropped 8 bases and J dropped 1 base, with 11 bases sitting between them. CDR3 DNA: TGTGCCAGCTCCCTCCAGGGGAACACTGAAGCTTTCTTT. It is translated as CASSLQGNTEAFF.

This chain connects TRBV24-1 to TRBJ2-5, with a weak D call TRBD2 (7 bases). Trimming cost V 4 bases and J 4 bases, with 12 bases left between them. This CDR3 is 14 amino acids long. The germline gives CDR1 KGHDR, CDR2 SFDVKD. In nucleotides, the CDR3 is TGTGCCACCAGTGAGGGGGGGCTTGGAGAGACCCAGTACTTC. Its translation: CATSEGGLGETQYF.

V usage is TRBV18 and J usage is TRBJ1-6; no clear D gene. The V gene's germline CDR1 is KGHSH and CDR2 LQKENI. The V gene lost 2 bases and the J gene lost 8 bases, with 13 bases spanning the gap. The CDR3 is 15 amino acids. The CDR3 nucleotides are TGTGCCAGCTCACCAGGCGCCGAGAGGGATTCACCCCTCCACTTT. It translates to CASSPGAERDSPLHF.

The CDR3 here is CASSAGGIRDGYTF. In DNA, the CDR3 is TGTGCCAGCAGCGCCGGTGGGATCAGGGATGGCTACACCTTC. The chain carries TRBV6-5 and TRBJ1-2, with TRBD1 as a possible D gene (5 bases). V was clipped by 6 bases and J by 6 bases, with 17 bases between them. Per germline, CDR1 MNHEY and CDR2 SVGAGI. The CDR3 has 14 residues.

The CDR3 protein is CAISERTLRLANEKLFF. Here the CDR3 DNA reads TGTGCCATCAGTGAAAGGACATTGAGGCTGGCTAATGAAAAACTGTTTTTT. J is TRBJ1-4 and V is TRBV10-3; TRBD1 is a possible D gene (5 bases). Trimming shortened V by 3 bases and J by 3 bases, and 17 bases separated the two germline ends. The CDR3 totals 17 residues. Germline V lookup: CDR1 ENHRY, CDR2 SYGVKD.

The chain links TRBV28 to TRBJ2-7, with 8 bases aligning to TRBD1. CDR3 size: 15 residues. Germline CDR1 reads MDHEN; CDR2 reads SYDVKM. V lost 2 bases and J lost 5; bases outside the gene matches: 8. In DNA form, the CDR3 reads TGTGCCAGCAGTTTAGACAGGGGAGATGTGGACGAGCAGTACTTC. Translated, it gives CASSLDRGDVDEQYF.

The chain combines TRBV24-1 with TRBJ2-7; tentative D call: TRBD1 (6 bases). The CDR3 is 16 residues long. Deletions cut 3 bases from V and 5 bases from J, with 19 bases between. Germline assignment: CDR1 KGHDR and CDR2 SFDVKD. CDR3 loop: CATSDPEQGYGDEQYF. Written as DNA, the CDR3 is TGTGCCACCAGTGATCCGGAACAGGGTTATGGGGACGAGCAGTACTTC.

This chain uses TRBV5-1 with TRBJ2-3; 10 bases fit TRBD1. J gave up 4 bases and V 4 bases, and 9 bases lay outside the gene matches. Germline-derived CDR1 and CDR2 are SGHRS and YFSETQ. The CDR3 has 16 residues. The CDR3 DNA is TGCGCCAGCAGCCCGAAAGACAGGGGGCTCCCAGATACGCAGTATTTT. It specifies CASSPKDRGLPDTQYF.

The chain uses TRBV6-5 and TRBJ2-1; no clear D gene. V lost 7 bases to trimming and J lost 10 bases, with 11 bases between them. Germline loops: CDR1 MNHEY, CDR2 SVGAGI. This CDR3 region has 11 residues. DNA for the CDR3: TGTGCCAGCAAAATTATGCAGGAGCAGTTCTTC. Residues: CASKIMQEQFF.

Written as DNA, the CDR3 is TGTGCCAGCAGTGAAGGGTCCGGGTATGGCACAGATACGCAGTATTTT. It yields the protein CASSEGSGYGTDTQYF. The chain carries TRBV2 and TRBJ2-3; D unresolved. Germline lookup yields CDR1 SNHLY and CDR2 FYNNEI. This CDR3 comprises 16 residues. The V end was cut by 1 base, the J end by 1 base, with 12 bases between.

The J gene is TRBJ2-1, the V gene TRBV19; TRBD2 aligns across 9 bases. The germline V gene encodes CDR1 LNHDA and CDR2 SQIVND (reference sequence). This CDR3 has 14 amino acids. The ends lost 10 bases at V and 7 bases at J; junction bases unmatched: 11. The CDR3, as DNA: TGTGCCACTTTGGGCGCGGGAGGGTGGAATGAGCAGTTCTTC. Translating it yields CATLGAGGWNEQFF.

The rearrangement links TRBV7-6 to TRBJ2-1; 9 nucleotides agree with TRBD1. This CDR3 region has 16 residues. V shed 3 bases and J 8 bases; nucleotides not matched to a gene: 11. Germline V gene data show CDR1 as SGHVS and CDR2 as FNYEAQ. The CDR3 DNA follows: TGTGCCAGCAGCTTCCGGGGGACAGGGAAAACTGATGAGCAGTTCTTC. Amino acids: CASSFRGTGKTDEQFF. Based on the CDR3 plus reference TRBV7-6 and TRBJ2-1, the full variable domain is GAGVSQSPRYKVTKRGQDVALRCDPISGHVSLYWYRQALGQGPEFLTYFNYEAQQDKSGLPNDRFSAERPEGSISTLTIQRTEQRDSAMYRCASSFRGTGKTDEQFFGPGTRLTVL.

The CDR3 DNA reads TGTGCCAGCAGCCAAGATCCCCAGGGTCGTTCACCCCTCCACTTT. Protein: CASSQDPQGRSPLHF. The chain combines TRBV3-1 (or the pseudogene TRBV3-2) with TRBJ1-6, with D possibly matching TRBD1 (5 bases). This CDR3 has 15 residues. V gave up 0 bases and J gave up 9 bases, with 12 bases separating them. Germline loops: CDR1 LGHDT, CDR2 YNNKEL (reference sequence).

This clone was recorded only once. V and J are TRBV7-8 and TRBJ2-6; 10 nucleotides match TRBD1. This CDR3 spans 18 amino acids. The trim removed 5 bases at V and 3 bases at J, leaving 10 bases unmatched. Germline V CDR1 and CDR2: SGHVS, FQNEAQ. CDR3 sequence: CASSPRQGALYGANVLTF. The CDR3 region has the DNA TGTGCCAGCAGCCCGCGACAGGGGGCGCTTTATGGGGCCAACGTCCTGACTTTC. Together with reference TRBV7-8 and TRBJ2-6, the CDR3 gives the full variable domain: GAGVSQSPRYKVAKRGQDVALRCDPISGHVSLFWYQQALGQGPEFLTYFQNEAQLDKSGLPSDRFFAERPEGSVSTLKIQRTQQEDSAVYLCASSPRQGALYGANVLTFGAGSRLTVL.

This rearrangement joins TRBV29-1 to TRBJ2-5, with TRBD2 identical over 8 bases. The CDR3 is 18 residues long. Germline loops: CDR1 SQVTM, CDR2 ANQGSEA. Trimming cost V 7 bases and J 1 base; bases outside gene matches: 20. CDR3 residues: CSAPLTGAGRGVQETQYF. In DNA form, the CDR3 reads TGCAGCGCCCCTCTGACGGGAGCGGGGCGGGGGGTCCAAGAGACCCAGTACTTC.

V and J are TRBV10-1 and TRBJ2-4; 9 nucleotides match TRBD1. The CDR3 loop spans 17 amino acids. Germline V gene data show CDR1 as WNHNN and CDR2 as SYGVQD (reference sequence). The J segment lost 4 bases and the V segment lost 2 bases, leaving 9 bases of the junction unmatched. CDR3 residues: CASSERTGTGLKNIQYF. CDR3 DNA: TGCGCCAGCAGTGAGCGAACCGGGACAGGGTTGAAAAACATTCAGTACTTC.

The count of this clone is one. This CDR3 is CAISGGTSGGTTDTQYF. CDR3 DNA: TGTGCCATCAGTGGAGGGACTAGCGGGGGAACTACAGATACGCAGTATTTT. The rearrangement links TRBV10-3 to TRBJ2-3; TRBD2 matches at 14 bases. Germline assignment: CDR1 ENHRY and CDR2 SYGVKD. The trim removed 4 bases at V and 3 bases at J, leaving 6 bases unmatched. This CDR3 comprises 17 residues.

The J gene is TRBJ1-6, the V gene TRBV28; D may be TRBD1 (5 bases). The CDR3 has 15 residues. Trimming took off 1 base at V and 7 bases at J, with 11 bases between the two ends. Germline V gives CDR1 MDHEN, CDR2 SYDVKM. This CDR3 reads CASSLSAGFNSPLHF. CDR3 nucleotide sequence: TGTGCCAGCAGTTTATCAGCAGGGTTCAATTCACCCCTCCACTTT.

The J gene is TRBJ1-1, the V gene TRBV11-2; D uncertain. Trimming cost V 4 bases and J 6 bases, with 12 bases left between them. From germline, CDR1 is SGHAT and CDR2 FQNNGV. CDR3 length: 13 amino acids. The CDR3 sequence: CASSWSQWSEAFF. CDR3 sequence (DNA): TGTGCCAGCAGCTGGTCACAGTGGTCTGAAGCTTTCTTT.

V is TRBV18 and J is TRBJ2-7; tentatively, D is TRBD1 (7 bases). The V end lost 3 bases, the J end lost 2 bases, and 17 bases lay between the germline ends. The CDR3 is 16 amino acids. Germline lookup yields CDR1 KGHSH and CDR2 LQKENI. CDR3 nucleotides: TGTGCCAGCTCACCTGGCGGGACAGTAAGTACCTACGAGCAGTACTTC. Its translation is CASSPGGTVSTYEQYF.

The rearrangement joins TRBV4-2 to TRBJ2-3, with D tentatively TRBD2 (7 bases). The ends were cut back, 2 bases at V and 3 bases at J, with 18 bases in the middle. The CDR3 is 17 amino acids. CDR1 is LGHNA and CDR2 is YNFKEQ in the germline V gene. Here the CDR3 reads CASSQQVGGQGTDTQYF. CDR3 bases: TGTGCCAGCAGCCAACAAGTCGGGGGGCAAGGGACAGATACGCAGTATTTT.

The genes are TRBV5-1 and TRBJ1-5; a weak D match, TRBD1 (5 bases). V was shortened by 4 bases and J by 2 bases, with 10 bases between the two germline ends. This CDR3 has 14 amino acids. CDR1 is SGHRS and CDR2 is YFSETQ in the germline V gene. CDR3 sequence: CASSRGDGNQPQHF. The CDR3 DNA reads as TGCGCCAGCAGCCGGGGGGACGGCAATCAGCCCCAGCATTTT.